This TCR beta chain was sequenced in a study of blood T cell repertoires in COVID-19. Trimming left V 3 bases short and J 16 bases short, with 20 bases between. Germline CDR1 and CDR2: SGHRS and YFSETQ. The CDR3 loop spans 14 amino acids. Recovery meant two consecutive negative NP/OP PCR tests, professional clearance, or resolved symptoms. Original processing notes: Amplification of reference gene primers provided the estimated nucleated cell counts. The table came from immunoSEQ multiplex PCR; TCRdb's copy has only in-frame clones and leaves some out. V, J and clone size are those of that table, while D and trimming were read from the DNA. This table has fewer than 200,000 clones, approximately 87% appearing once.

Sequenced material: PBMCs or T cells enriched from blood (not recorded which). This receptor was taken from a woman aged 45-60 years who had recovered from COVID-19. The V call is TRBV5-1, the J call TRBJ1-6; weak D call: TRBD1 (6 bases). The CDR3 region is CASSSGQYSFPLHF. CDR3 nucleotides: TGCGCCAGCAGCTCTGGACAGTATAGTTTCCCTCTCCACTTT.